This T cell receptor (beta chain) was profiled in a study of OX40 agonist ivuxolimab in advanced cancers. Study background: Patients in the trial were receiving intravenous ivuxolimab every 2 weeks, at doses of 0.01 to 10 mg/kg. Males comprised approximately 81% of the group, whose mean age was 60 years (range roughly 23 to 80). Points from the study as a whole: Researchers did not determine the expanded peripheral T cells' antigen specificity.

Trimming shortened V by 0 bases and J by 2 bases, and 10 bases separated the two germline ends. Germline V gives CDR1 SGHTA, CDR2 FQGNSA. The CDR3 length is 15 residues. TCRdb's table, derived via immunoSEQ multiplex PCR, lists solely in-frame clones and lacks some. The repertoire holds 65,000 to 75,000 clones, with around 83% as singletons. Of note for this clone: The target antigen is unknown.

The sequences come from CD4+ or CD8+ T cells sorted from blood, collected in a trial of the OX40 agonist ivuxolimab. This clonotype was sampled from an adult with an advanced solid tumor such as melanoma, head and neck, liver or kidney cancer. The chain employs TRBV7-2 and TRBJ2-5, with D possibly being TRBD2 (6 bases). CDR3 in DNA: TGTGCCAGCAGCTTAGCGTCGACTAGACAAGAGACCCAGTACTTC. Residues: CASSLASTRQETQYF.